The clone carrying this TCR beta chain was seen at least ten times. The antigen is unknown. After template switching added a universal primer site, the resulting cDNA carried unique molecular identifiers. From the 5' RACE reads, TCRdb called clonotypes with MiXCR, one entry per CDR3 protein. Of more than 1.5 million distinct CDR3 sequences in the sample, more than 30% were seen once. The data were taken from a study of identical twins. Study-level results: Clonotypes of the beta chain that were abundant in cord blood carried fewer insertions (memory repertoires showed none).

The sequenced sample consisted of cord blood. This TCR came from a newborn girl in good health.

CDR3 amino acids: CASSEGLAGSKTQYF. Here the CDR3 DNA reads TGTGCCAGCAGTGAGGGGCTAGCGGGATCCAAGACCCAGTACTTC. The rearrangement joins TRBV27 to TRBJ2-5, with 9 positions matching TRBD2. Germline V gene lookup returns CDR1 MNHEY and CDR2 SMNVEV (reference sequence). The CDR3 spans 15 residues. J gave up 6 bases and V 5 bases, and 10 bases lay outside the gene matches.